These 23 T cell receptor beta chains originate from one sample sequenced in a study of T cells in localized non-small cell lung cancer. The table came from immunoSEQ multiplex PCR; TCRdb's copy has only in-frame clones and leaves some out. The sample includes under 35,000 clones, 88% of them seen just once. Material: peripheral blood mononuclear cells, obtained before any cancer treatment. The receptors come from a woman aged 35 to 70 with stage III lung adenocarcinoma.

The J gene is TRBJ2-5, the V gene TRBV5-4, with 10 bases that match TRBD2. Germline trimming cut 3 bases from V and 5 bases from J; bases unmatched to any gene: 7. There are 15 residues in the CDR3. Looked up from germline, CDR1 is SGHNT and CDR2 is YYREEE (reference sequence). CDR3 loop: CASSSPSGGRETQYF. CDR3 bases: TGTGCCAGCAGCTCGCCTAGCGGGGGAAGGGAGACCCAGTACTTC.

The rearrangement joins TRBV30 to TRBJ1-6, with TRBD1 matching 7 bases. CDR3 length: 15 residues. CDR1 and CDR2 from the germline V gene are GTSNPN and SVGIG (reference sequence). With V trimmed by 4 bases and J by 8 bases, 11 bases remained unmatched. This CDR3 reads CAWTLTGNFHSPLHF. As DNA, the CDR3 is TGTGCCTGGACGTTGACAGGGAACTTCCATTCACCCCTCCACTTT.

The V gene is TRBV11-2, the J gene TRBJ2-7; either TRBD1 or TRBD2 may supply D (5 bases each). Germline-derived CDR1 and CDR2 are SGHAT and FQNNGV. V was cut by 5 bases and J by 2 bases, with 10 bases left in between. The CDR3 runs to 13 residues. CDR3 in amino acids: CASSPGPTYEQYF. CDR3 coding DNA: TGTGCCAGCAGCCCGGGACCCACCTACGAGCAGTACTTC.

The rearrangement links TRBV5-4 to TRBJ2-5; TRBD2 matches 8 bases. V trimming: 4 bases; J trimming: 4 bases; junction bases outside the gene matches: 12. From germline, CDR1 is SGHNT and CDR2 YYREEE (reference sequence). This CDR3 contains 16 residues. The CDR3 coding sequence is TGTGCCAGCAGCCCTCGGGAGGGGACCTTAGGAGAGACCCAGTACTTC. This encodes CASSPREGTLGETQYF.

The CDR3 loop reads CASSASLGANPIYF. CDR3 coding DNA: TGTGCCAGCAGCGCCTCCCTAGGGGCGAACCCCATATATTTT. V is TRBV9 and J is TRBJ1-3; weak D call: TRBD1 (5 bases). This CDR3 region has 14 residues. CDR1 is SGDLS, CDR2 YYNGEE, per germline. The V gene lost 3 bases and the J gene lost 11 bases, with 18 bases spanning the gap.

This chain links TRBV29-1 with TRBJ2-2; TRBD2 might be the D (6 bases). CDR1 is SQVTM and CDR2 is ANQGSEA in the germline V gene. V was shortened by 7 bases and J by 0 bases, with 18 bases between the two germline ends. The CDR3 is 16 amino acids. The CDR3 sequence is CSAYPWGETNTGELFF. The CDR3 nucleotides are TGCAGCGCCTATCCTTGGGGGGAAACGAACACCGGGGAGCTGTTTTTT.

V gene TRBV9 combines with J gene TRBJ1-2; 12 bases line up with TRBD1. Trimming cost V 3 bases and J 12 bases; bases outside gene matches: 15. The V gene's germline CDR1 is SGDLS and CDR2 YYNGEE. This CDR3 comprises 16 residues. The chain's CDR3 is CASSANRDRGHLGHTF. The CDR3 nucleotides read TGTGCCAGCAGCGCAAACCGGGACAGGGGGCACTTAGGCCACACCTTC.

This clone was observed a single time. J is TRBJ2-7 and V is TRBV11-2; D could derive from TRBD1 or TRBD2 (6 bases each). The ends were cut back, 5 bases at V and 2 bases at J, with 19 bases in the middle. CDR1 is SGHAT, CDR2 FQNNGV, per germline. The CDR3 extends over 16 amino acids. CDR3 region: CASSLSTGGYPYEQYF. CDR3 in DNA: TGTGCCAGCAGCCTCAGCACCGGGGGCTATCCCTACGAGCAGTACTTC.

The V call is TRBV7-2, the J call TRBJ2-1, with 13 bases matching TRBD2. Per the germline V gene, CDR1 is SGHTA and CDR2 is FQGNSA. This CDR3 has 17 residues. V was pared by 5 bases and J by 9 bases, with 13 bases of the junction left unmatched. The CDR3 DNA reads as TGTGCCAGCAGCGTACCGGGACTAGCGGGAAAAGGAGGTGAGCAGTTCTTC. This encodes CASSVPGLAGKGGEQFF.

As to this clone: A junction boundary mismatches the germline segment, possibly from a read error. This sequence joins TRBV28 and TRBJ2-7, with 7 nucleotides matching TRBD1. Germline values: CDR1 MDHEN, CDR2 SYDVKM. The CDR3 is made up of 14 amino acids. The CDR3 spells CSSSLLTGRHEQYF. CDR3 DNA: TGTTCCAGCAGTTTGTTGACAGGGCGACACGAGCAGTACTTC.

This clone has only one observation. The J gene is TRBJ1-6, the V gene TRBV4-3, with D perhaps TRBD1 (6 bases). CDR1 and CDR2 (germline): LGHNA, YSLEER. The CDR3 contains 17 residues. Between the trimmed V and J ends, which lost 0 bases and 6 bases, there was a span of 15 bases. In nucleotides, the CDR3 is TGCGCCAGCAGCCAAGATAATCGGGGGACAAGTAATTCACCCCTCCACTTT. The encoded protein is CASSQDNRGTSNSPLHF.

The chain uses TRBV5-1 and TRBJ1-6; D not certain. Germline V lookup: CDR1 SGHRS, CDR2 YFSETQ. The CDR3 runs to 13 residues. The ends were cut back, 4 bases at V and 11 bases at J, with 13 bases in the middle. The CDR3 spells CASSPDQEPPLHF. CDR3 nucleotide sequence: TGCGCCAGCAGCCCCGACCAAGAGCCACCCCTCCACTTT.

This sequence joins TRBV5-4 and TRBJ1-1; D may be TRBD1 (5 bases). The length of the CDR3 is 16 residues. CDR1 and CDR2 from the germline V gene are SGHNT and YYREEE (reference sequence). Trimming took off 4 bases at V and 3 bases at J, with 19 bases between the two ends. The CDR3, as DNA: TGTGCCAGCAGCCTGGGGGGGGTCGGCGGCGACACTGAAGCTTTCTTT. This encodes CASSLGGVGGDTEAFF. Supplemented by reference TRBV5-4 and TRBJ1-1, the full variable domain reads ETGVTQSPTHLIKTRGQQVTLRCSSQSGHNTVSWYQQALGQGPQFIFQYYREEENGRGNFPPRFSGLQFPNYSSELNVNALELDDSALYLCASSLGGVGGDTEAFFGQGTRLTVV.

V is TRBV19 and J is TRBJ2-7, with a possible D match to TRBD1 (6 bases). V lost 5 bases to trimming and J lost 0 bases, with 8 bases between them. CDR3 length equals 13 residues. The germline CDR1 and CDR2 sequences are LNHDA and SQIVND (reference sequence). CDR3 region: CASSGGHSYEQYF. The CDR3 DNA reads as TGTGCCAGTAGTGGGGGACACTCCTACGAGCAGTACTTC.

This clone was observed a handful of times. This chain joins TRBV30 and TRBJ1-1; the D gene is possibly TRBD1 (5 bases). The CDR3 loop spans 14 amino acids. Per germline, CDR1 GTSNPN and CDR2 SVGIG (reference sequence). The V gene lost 2 bases and the J gene lost 7 bases, with 17 bases spanning the gap. CDR3 amino acids: CAWSLKLGGVEAFF. For the CDR3, the DNA is TGTGCCTGGAGTCTTAAGTTGGGGGGAGTTGAAGCTTTCTTT.

This clone was seen a few times. The rearrangement links TRBV19 to TRBJ1-2; 7 nucleotides match TRBD1. V was clipped by 0 bases and J by 2 bases; unmatched bases: 3. This CDR3 is 15 amino acids long. Germline V gene lookup returns CDR1 LNHDA and CDR2 SQIVND (reference sequence). CDR3 bases: TGTGCCAGTAGTATAGATGGGACAGACAACTATGGCTACACCTTC. It is translated as CASSIDGTDNYGYTF.

This rearrangement joins TRBV11-2 to TRBJ1-3; D unclear. Trimming shortened V by 5 bases and J by 3 bases, and 8 bases separated the two germline ends. Germline CDR1 is SGHAT and CDR2 is FQNNGV. The CDR3 spans 13 residues. CDR3 DNA: TGTGCCAGCAGCCCCTCATATGGAAACACCATATATTTT. The encoded protein is CASSPSYGNTIYF.

CDR3 loop: CASSPGQGRTEAFF. The DNA for the CDR3 is TGTGCCAGCAGCCCCGGACAGGGAAGGACTGAAGCTTTCTTT. This chain links TRBV7-8 with TRBJ1-1, with 8 bases matching TRBD1. In germline, CDR1 is SGHVS, CDR2 FQNEAQ. The CDR3 is 14 residues long. V dropped 5 bases and J dropped 5; count of bases not matched to a gene: 7.

The J gene is TRBJ2-7, the V gene TRBV30; D possibly corresponds to TRBD2 (5 bases). This CDR3 spans 12 amino acids. Trimming removed 3 bases at V and 0 bases at J, with 6 bases between. Per the germline V gene, CDR1 is GTSNPN and CDR2 is SVGIG (reference sequence). The CDR3 region is CAWRGDSYEQYF. The CDR3 DNA follows: TGTGCCTGGAGGGGAGACTCCTACGAGCAGTACTTC.

The chain links TRBV18 to TRBJ1-4; TRBD1 aligns across 11 bases. CDR1 KGHSH and CDR2 LQKENI come from the germline V gene. V dropped 6 bases and J dropped 5; count of bases not matched to a gene: 5. The length of the CDR3 is 15 residues. The CDR3 spells CASSLGQGENEKLFF. CDR3 bases: TGTGCCAGCTCGCTGGGACAGGGGGAAAATGAAAAACTGTTTTTT.

The chain combines TRBV14 with TRBJ1-2; 8 bases match TRBD1. V lost 4 bases and J lost 4; bases outside the gene matches: 2. This CDR3 region has 13 residues. Germline lookup yields CDR1 SGHDN and CDR2 FVKESK. The CDR3 sequence: CASSRGQVYGYTF. In nucleotides, the CDR3 is TGTGCCAGCAGCCGGGGACAGGTCTATGGCTACACCTTC.

The chain uses TRBV6-1 and TRBJ1-5; D not resolved. The germline V gene encodes CDR1 MNHNS and CDR2 SASEGT. Trimming pared 3 bases from V and 6 bases from J, leaving 15 bases between. The CDR3 is 15 amino acids. The CDR3 DNA reads as TGTGCCAGCAGTGAGGGCCCGGCCAGTCGTCAGCCCCAGCATTTT. This sequence encodes CASSEGPASRQPQHF.

The CDR3: CASSVYLENTGELFF. The CDR3 nucleotides are TGTGCCAGCAGCGTATACTTGGAGAACACCGGGGAGCTGTTTTTT. The chain employs TRBV9 and TRBJ2-2; no clear D gene. The CDR3 runs to 15 residues. Trimming took off 1 base at V and 1 base at J, with 8 bases between the two ends. Germline V gives CDR1 SGDLS, CDR2 YYNGEE.